The rows below give T cell receptor beta chains drawn from one sample of a study of shared clonotypes between healthy human individuals. The method was immunoSEQ multiplex PCR; TCRdb's version includes in-frame clones alone and lacks a portion of them. The sample carries around 1 million clones, approximately 80% recorded once. Sequencing was done on a sample of memory CD4+ T cells sorted from blood. These receptors originate from a young man in good health. Both conserved end residues are part of each CDR3.

>TRBV5-1|TRBJ2-3
CASSLALAGATDTQYF
>TRBV18|TRBJ2-5
CASGDREETQYF
>TRBV7-2|TRBJ1-2
CASSLSEGAYGYTF
>TRBV11-2|TRBJ1-4
CASSSGSGLGEKLFF
>TRBV30|TRBJ2-6
CAWGPSGPGANVLTF
>TRBV19|TRBJ2-2
CASSTGTGDKTGELFF
>TRBV28|TRBJ2-2
CASSLGRGNTGELFF
>TRBV30|TRBJ2-3
CAWARGLVDTQYF
>TRBV5-8|TRBJ1-4
CASSFGHGREKLFF
>TRBV11-1|TRBJ2-6
CASSLDGRVLGANVLTF
>TRBV19|TRBJ1-1
CASSWQGRGNTEAFF
>TRBV7-2|TRBJ1-4
CASSHLGEKLFF
>TRBV11-2|TRBJ2-7
CASSLGRGWSYEQYF
>TRBV5-5|TRBJ2-2
CASGRGTGELFF
>TRBV7-9|TRBJ1-1
CASSPTPPFSVEAFF
>TRBV18|TRBJ1-1
CASSPMTGARLNTEAFF
>TRBV2|TRBJ1-5
CASRIPGVSNQPQHF
>TRBV25-1|TRBJ2-7
CASSEGLAGPRF
>TRBV4-1|TRBJ2-7
CASSQDSSGSTYEQYF
>TRBV27|TRBJ1-1
CASRPGISNTEAFF
>TRBV10-3|TRBJ1-4
CAISTGAKEKLFF
>TRBV28|TRBJ1-2
CASSLRDNYGYTF
>TRBV20-1|TRBJ2-1
CSAPINEQFF
>TRBV29-1|TRBJ1-1
CSAPGSGVTEAFF
>TRBV4-3|TRBJ1-2
CASSQVEANYGYTF
>TRBV2|TRBJ2-2
CASSYGQGMSTGELFF
>TRBV25-1|TRBJ1-1
CASSEGALEAFF
>TRBV7-8|TRBJ1-1
CASSSEGGRRGTEAFF
>TRBV10-2|TRBJ1-1
CASMNGGGNEAFF
>TRBV20-1|TRBJ1-3
CSARIWNTIYF
>TRBV14|TRBJ2-7
CASSQGYEQYF
>TRBV6-1|TRBJ2-7
CASSRTGESSYEQYF
>TRBV19|TRBJ1-1
CASSIRTGVTEAFF
>TRBV27|TRBJ1-5
CASSLTGIGQPQHF
>TRBV7-7|TRBJ2-5
CASSPSDVETQYF
>TRBV6-1|TRBJ2-7
CASVKAGGYEQYF
>TRBV14|TRBJ2-6
CASSLQRQGANVLTF